One and the same sample provided the 27 T cell receptor beta chains below, sequenced in a study of OX40 agonist ivuxolimab in advanced cancers. Here immunoSEQ multiplex PCR was the method, and the copy in TCRdb shows in-frame clones only, minus some. The sample yields about 17,000 clones, about 80% seen once. The material was CD4+ or CD8+ T cells sorted from blood, obtained in a trial of the OX40 agonist ivuxolimab. These TCRs come from an adult with an advanced solid tumor such as melanoma, head and neck, liver or kidney cancer.

This clone has more than one count but fewer than ten. This chain uses TRBV2 with TRBJ2-3; D ambiguous. This CDR3 is 14 amino acids long. Deletions cut 4 bases from V and 0 bases from J, with 8 bases between. Germline-derived CDR1 and CDR2 are SNHLY and FYNNEI. The CDR3 here is CASSAGESTDTQYF. In DNA form, the CDR3 reads TGTGCCAGCAGTGCCGGAGAAAGCACAGATACGCAGTATTTT.

V usage is TRBV6-5 and J usage is TRBJ1-5; 7 bases line up with TRBD1. From germline, CDR1 is MNHEY and CDR2 SVGAGI. CDR3 length equals 13 residues. Trimming at V came to 6 bases and at J to 5 bases, leaving 4 bases not matched to a gene. The CDR3 nucleotides are TGTGCCAGCAGGCCCGGGACAGATCAGCCCCAGCATTTT. Its translation is CASRPGTDQPQHF.

The J gene is TRBJ2-7, the V gene TRBV2, with D possibly being TRBD2 (5 bases). CDR3 length equals 12 residues. Germline CDR1 reads SNHLY; CDR2 reads FYNNEI. The V end lost 3 bases, the J end lost 4 bases, and 7 bases lay between the germline ends. CDR3 residues: CASSDRGYEQYF. The CDR3 DNA is TGTGCCAGCAGTGATCGGGGATACGAGCAGTACTTC.

In this sample, this clone turned up a few times. The chain combines TRBV7-9 with TRBJ1-1; the D is unclear. The length of the CDR3 is 14 residues. Trimming cost V 5 bases and J 0 bases, with 10 bases left between them. The V gene's germline CDR1 is SEHNR and CDR2 FQNEAQ (reference sequence). The CDR3 bases are TGTGCCAGCAGCGGGCAAAATTTGAACACTGAAGCTTTCTTT. It specifies CASSGQNLNTEAFF.

This clone was seen more than once but under ten times. The chain combines TRBV7-6 with TRBJ1-1, with D perhaps TRBD1 (5 bases). V lost 3 bases and J lost 3, with 11 bases in between. CDR1 and CDR2 from the germline V gene are SGHVS and FNYEAQ. The CDR3 covers 14 residues. For the CDR3, the DNA is TGTGCCAGCAGCTTTCGGGGCGGGGACACTGAAGCTTTCTTT. It translates to CASSFRGGDTEAFF.

By share, this clone ranks as medium-sized. The identical CDR3 is also encoded by other nucleotide sequences in the sample. This sequence joins TRBV7-9 and TRBJ2-7, with no clear D. The V gene's germline CDR1 is SEHNR and CDR2 FQNEAQ (reference sequence). Trimming took off 2 bases at V and 3 bases at J, with 5 bases between the two ends. This CDR3 has 12 amino acids. The CDR3 nucleotides are TGTGCCAGCAGCTTAACAAGCTACGAGCAGTACTTC. It specifies CASSLTSYEQYF.

This clone appeared a few times. This chain joins TRBV7-9 and TRBJ2-4; D gene ambiguous. The germline CDR1 and CDR2 sequences are SEHNR and FQNEAQ (reference sequence). V lost 5 bases to trimming and J lost 0 bases, with 14 bases between them. The CDR3 sequence is 16 residues long. CDR3 coding DNA: TGTGCCAGCAGCCCCGAGAGCGAATTAGCCAAAAACATTCAGTACTTC. Translation gives CASSPESELAKNIQYF.

Only one count was recorded for this clone. The chain couples TRBV5-1 to TRBJ2-1, with 9 bases fitting TRBD1. Germline V gene data show CDR1 as SGHRS and CDR2 as YFSETQ. This CDR3 contains 13 residues. J was trimmed by 6 bases and V by 7 bases; bases with no gene match: 5. The CDR3 region has the DNA TGCGCCAGCCGGACAGGGGATGGCAATGAGCAGTTCTTC. The encoded protein is CASRTGDGNEQFF.

For this clone: The junction does not match germline at one end; this may be a read error. The same CDR3 arises from other DNA sequences in this sample as well. The V gene is TRBV28, the J gene TRBJ2-2; D perhaps matches TRBD2 (5 bases). CDR1 is MDHEN and CDR2 is SYDVKM in the germline V gene. CDR3 length: 16 residues. CDR3 amino acids: CASSLFGQRNTGELFF. CDR3 in DNA: TGTGCCAGCAGTTTATTTGGGCAGCGGAACACCGGGGAGTTGTTTTTT.

This rearrangement joins TRBV6-5 to TRBJ2-1; TRBD2 agrees at 8 bases. With V trimmed by 5 bases and J by 0 bases, 3 bases remained unmatched. In germline, CDR1 is MNHEY, CDR2 SVGAGI. This CDR3 comprises 15 residues. The CDR3 coding sequence is TGTGCCAGCAGTGCCGGGACTAGCTCCTACAATGAGCAGTTCTTC. Protein product: CASSAGTSSYNEQFF.

The genes are TRBV7-2 and TRBJ2-2; D gene uncertain. V was pared by 4 bases and J by 4 bases, with 7 bases between. The CDR3 has 13 amino acids. Germline lookup yields CDR1 SGHTA and CDR2 FQGNSA. Here the CDR3 DNA reads TGTGCCAGCAGCTACCACCCCACCGGGGAGCTGTTTTTT. Translating gives CASSYHPTGELFF.

This chain links TRBV19 with TRBJ1-1; possible D gene TRBD1, 6 bases. CDR1 LNHDA and CDR2 SQIVND come from the germline V gene (reference sequence). Deletions cut 3 bases from V and 0 bases from J, with 11 bases between. The CDR3 consists of 15 residues. CDR3 nucleotide sequence: TGTGCCAGTAGTATCCCGGGGGGCCTGAACACTGAAGCTTTCTTT. Translating gives CASSIPGGLNTEAFF.

The V and J genes are TRBV7-2 and TRBJ1-2; D is perhaps TRBD1 (5 bases). The germline V and J ends were trimmed by 1 base and 5 bases, with 8 bases remaining between them. The V gene's germline CDR1 is SGHTA and CDR2 FQGNSA. This CDR3 comprises 13 residues. The CDR3 sequence is CASSLDRKYGYTF. Written as DNA, the CDR3 is TGTGCCAGCAGCTTAGACAGGAAGTATGGCTACACCTTC.

This clone was counted once. This chain joins TRBV9 and TRBJ2-2, with D possibly matching TRBD2 (6 bases). The V end was cut by 2 bases, the J end by 5 bases, with 10 bases between. CDR1 is SGDLS, CDR2 YYNGEE, per germline. The CDR3 is 14 residues long. This chain's CDR3 is CASSVGGDTGELFF. The CDR3 nucleotides are TGTGCCAGCAGCGTTGGCGGGGATACCGGGGAGCTGTTTTTT.

The V gene is TRBV6-4, the J gene TRBJ1-4, with 7 bases matching TRBD1. The CDR3 is 17 residues long. Germline CDR1 reads MRHNA; CDR2 reads SNTAGT. V shed 7 bases, J shed 0 bases, and the junction held 11 bases outside the gene matches. The CDR3 protein is CASTTGARSATNEKLFF. CDR3 nucleotide sequence: TGTGCCAGCACTACAGGGGCTCGATCCGCAACTAATGAAAAACTGTTTTTT.

The gene calls are TRBV7-3 and TRBJ2-7, with D possibly being TRBD2 (5 bases). V lost 0 bases, J lost 1 base, and 10 bases lay in between. The V gene's germline CDR1 is SGHTA and CDR2 FQGTGA. This CDR3 comprises 15 residues. CDR3 loop: CASSLTDGGSYEQYF. The CDR3 coding sequence is TGTGCCAGCAGCTTAACGGATGGAGGATCCTACGAGCAGTACTTC.

The V gene is TRBV7-9, the J gene TRBJ2-1, with D tentatively TRBD1 (6 bases). V was trimmed by 5 bases and J by 4 bases, leaving 18 bases between them. The CDR3 has 16 residues. Germline V gene sequence: CDR1 SEHNR, CDR2 FQNEAQ (reference sequence). The CDR3 DNA sequence: TGTGCCAGCAGCCCCCCAAACGTTCAGGGGTACAATGAGCAGTTCTTC. It encodes CASSPPNVQGYNEQFF.

The chain combines TRBV27 with TRBJ1-5; D remains ambiguous. CDR1 and CDR2 from the germline V gene are MNHEY and SMNVEV (reference sequence). V lost 6 bases, J lost 4 bases, and 13 bases lay in between. This CDR3 contains 14 residues. Here the CDR3 DNA reads TGTGCCAGCAGCTTTGACGGTAGTAATCAGCCCCAGCATTTT. Translated, it gives CASSFDGSNQPQHF.

This rearrangement joins TRBV9 to TRBJ1-4; D gene ambiguous. V was pared by 1 base and J by 6 bases, with 10 bases between. The length of the CDR3 is 14 residues. Germline V gives CDR1 SGDLS, CDR2 YYNGEE. CDR3 amino acids: CASSVSDGYEKLFF. CDR3 in DNA: TGTGCCAGCAGCGTATCAGACGGATATGAAAAACTGTTTTTT.

J is TRBJ2-3 and V is TRBV11-3; D perhaps matches TRBD1 (5 bases). V was pared by 2 bases and J by 4 bases, with 10 bases between. The CDR3 has 14 amino acids. From germline, CDR1 is SGHNT and CDR2 YENEEA. Written as DNA, the CDR3 is TGTGCCAGCAGCTTACGTCAGGGTCCAGATACGCAGTATTTT. Translated, it gives CASSLRQGPDTQYF.

The chain carries TRBV28 and TRBJ1-4; D remains unclear. Germline V gives CDR1 MDHEN, CDR2 SYDVKM. The CDR3 length is 15 residues. Between the trimmed V and J ends, which lost 3 bases and 8 bases, there was a span of 16 bases. Here the CDR3 DNA reads TGTGCCAGCAGTTTGGCCGTCGCCAACGGGGAAAAACTGTTTTTT. Translation: CASSLAVANGEKLFF.

The rearrangement joins TRBV19 to TRBJ2-7; 10 bases fit TRBD2. This CDR3 is built from 15 residues. CDR1 is LNHDA and CDR2 is SQIVND in the germline V gene (reference sequence). V was pared by 3 bases and J by 7 bases, with 9 bases of the junction left unmatched. Written as DNA, the CDR3 is TGTGCCAGTAGTATCGACACTAGCGGGGTAGGAGAGCAGTACTTC. Encoded protein: CASSIDTSGVGEQYF.

The genes are TRBV19 and TRBJ1-1; no firm D call. V gave up 3 bases and J gave up 2 bases, with 7 bases separating them. In germline, CDR1 is LNHDA, CDR2 SQIVND (reference sequence). The CDR3 spans 13 residues. CDR3 protein: CASSMFRNTEAFF. In DNA form, the CDR3 reads TGTGCCAGTAGTATGTTCCGTAACACTGAAGCTTTCTTT.

This clone was counted a single time. This chain connects TRBV7-9 to TRBJ2-5; D is perhaps TRBD1 (7 bases). The V end lost 1 base, the J end lost 3 bases, and 21 bases lay between the germline ends. CDR1 SEHNR and CDR2 FQNEAQ come from the germline V gene (reference sequence). This CDR3 is 18 amino acids long. The CDR3 DNA reads as TGTGCCAGCAGCTTAGAGGGCTCAGGGGGGCCGGGAGAAGAGACCCAGTACTTC. It specifies CASSLEGSGGPGEETQYF.

The table lists this clone with a count of one. The chain carries TRBV4-3 and TRBJ2-5; D not certain. Germline V gene data show CDR1 as LGHNA and CDR2 as YSLEER. Trimming cost V 4 bases and J 0 bases, with 9 bases left between them. The CDR3 contains 14 residues. The CDR3 region is CASSRGRYQETQYF. For the CDR3, the DNA is TGCGCCAGCAGCCGCGGACGGTACCAAGAGACCCAGTACTTC.

CDR3 amino acids: CASSLGQGSDQPQHF. CDR3 DNA: TGTGCCAGCAGCTTGGGACAGGGATCCGATCAGCCCCAGCATTTT. V usage is TRBV7-9 and J usage is TRBJ1-5, with 9 bases lining up with TRBD1. This CDR3 spans 15 amino acids. Germline assignment: CDR1 SEHNR and CDR2 FQNEAQ (reference sequence). The J segment lost 5 bases and the V segment lost 3 bases, leaving 5 bases of the junction unmatched.

The V call is TRBV27, the J call TRBJ1-1; perhaps TRBD1 as D (6 bases). Trimming removed 6 bases from V and 0 bases from J, with 14 bases in between. The germline CDR1 and CDR2 sequences are MNHEY and SMNVEV (reference sequence). The CDR3 runs to 15 residues. Written as DNA, the CDR3 is TGTGCCAGCAGACGTCGGGACACCCTGAACACTGAAGCTTTCTTT. Translated: CASRRRDTLNTEAFF.